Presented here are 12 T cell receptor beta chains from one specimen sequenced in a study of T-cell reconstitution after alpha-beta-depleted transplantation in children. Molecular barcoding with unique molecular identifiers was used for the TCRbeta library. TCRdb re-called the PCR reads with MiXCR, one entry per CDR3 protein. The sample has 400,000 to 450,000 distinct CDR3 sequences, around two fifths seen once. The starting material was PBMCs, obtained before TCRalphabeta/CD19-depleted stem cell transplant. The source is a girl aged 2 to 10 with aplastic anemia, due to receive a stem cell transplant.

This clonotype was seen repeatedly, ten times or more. CDR3 sequence reads: CASSQRGDPSREQFF. The CDR3 nucleotides read TGTGCCAGCAGCCAGAGAGGCGACCCGTCGCGTGAGCAGTTCTTC. The chain uses TRBV7-8 and TRBJ2-1, with unresolved D. This CDR3 contains 15 residues. Trimming stripped 5 bases from V and 9 bases from J, with 20 bases between. Germline CDR1 is SGHVS and CDR2 is FQNEAQ.

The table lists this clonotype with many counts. In DNA form, the CDR3 reads TGTGCCAGCAGCTCCCGGGAGGGCCTACTCTACGAGCAGTACTTC. As protein: CASSSREGLLYEQYF. The rearrangement uses TRBV5-5 and TRBJ2-7; 8 bases agree with TRBD2. Trimming at V came to 3 bases and at J to 3 bases, leaving 8 bases not matched to a gene. CDR1 is SGHKS and CDR2 is YYEKEE in the germline V gene (reference sequence). This CDR3 comprises 15 residues.

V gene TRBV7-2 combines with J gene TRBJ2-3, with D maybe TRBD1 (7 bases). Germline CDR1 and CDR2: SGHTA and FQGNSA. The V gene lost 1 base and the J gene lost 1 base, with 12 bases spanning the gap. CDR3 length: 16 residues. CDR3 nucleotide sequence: TGTGCCAGCAGCTTAGTCCCCAGGGGGGGCACAGATACGCAGTATTTT. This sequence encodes CASSLVPRGGTDTQYF.

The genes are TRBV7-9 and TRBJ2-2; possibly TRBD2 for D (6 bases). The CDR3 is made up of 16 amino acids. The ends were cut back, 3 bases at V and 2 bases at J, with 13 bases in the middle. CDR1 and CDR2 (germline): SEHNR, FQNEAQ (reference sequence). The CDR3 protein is CASSLVGGINTGELFF. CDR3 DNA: TGTGCCAGCAGCTTGGTCGGCGGGATAAACACCGGGGAGCTGTTTTTT.

The CDR3 nucleotides are TGTGCCAGCAGTTGGGGCCGGGACCCGGCGAACACGCAGTACTTC. Translated, it gives CASSWGRDPANTQYF. This chain uses TRBV6-5 with TRBJ2-7, with D perhaps given as TRBD1 or TRBD2 (5 bases each). This CDR3 has 15 residues. The V end was cut by 4 bases, the J end by 9 bases, with 22 bases between. Germline V CDR1 and CDR2: MNHEY, SVGAGI.

The CDR3 region has the DNA TGTGCCAGCAGCGAGACCCCAGGGGGCAGCGCTGAAGCTTTCTTT. Protein product: CASSETPGGSAEAFF. The V gene is TRBV9, the J gene TRBJ1-1; TRBD1 matches at 8 bases. V was clipped by 3 bases and J by 6 bases; unmatched bases: 10. The CDR3 has 15 residues. CDR1 SGDLS and CDR2 YYNGEE come from the germline V gene.

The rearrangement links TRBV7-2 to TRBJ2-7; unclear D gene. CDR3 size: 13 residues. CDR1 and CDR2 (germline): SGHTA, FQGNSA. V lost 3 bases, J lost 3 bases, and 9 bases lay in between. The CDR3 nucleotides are TGTGCCAGCAGCTTTTACAGTTACTACGAGCAGTACTTC. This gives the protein CASSFYSYYEQYF.

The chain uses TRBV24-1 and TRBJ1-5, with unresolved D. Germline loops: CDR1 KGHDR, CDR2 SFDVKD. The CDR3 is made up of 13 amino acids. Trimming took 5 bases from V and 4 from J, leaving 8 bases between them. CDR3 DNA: TGTGCCACCAGTGTATCTCATAATCAGCCCCAGCATTTT. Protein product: CATSVSHNQPQHF.

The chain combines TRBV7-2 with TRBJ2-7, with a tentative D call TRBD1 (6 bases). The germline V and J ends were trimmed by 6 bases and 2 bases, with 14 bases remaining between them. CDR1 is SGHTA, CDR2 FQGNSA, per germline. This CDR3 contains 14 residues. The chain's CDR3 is CASSQGMGAYEQYF. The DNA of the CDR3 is TGTGCCAGCAGTCAGGGGATGGGGGCCTACGAGCAGTACTTC.

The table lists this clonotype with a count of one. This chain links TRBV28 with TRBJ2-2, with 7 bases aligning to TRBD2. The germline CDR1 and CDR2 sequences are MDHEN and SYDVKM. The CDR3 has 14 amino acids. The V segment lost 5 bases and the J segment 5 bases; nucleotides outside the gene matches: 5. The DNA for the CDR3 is TGTGCCAGCAGTCTCGGGGGGACTACCGGGGAGCTGTTTTTT. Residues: CASSLGGTTGELFF.

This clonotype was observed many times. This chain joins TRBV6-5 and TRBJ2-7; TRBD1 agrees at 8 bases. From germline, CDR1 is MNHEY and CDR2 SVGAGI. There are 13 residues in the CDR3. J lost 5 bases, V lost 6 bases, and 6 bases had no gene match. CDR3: CASRPPGQDEQYF. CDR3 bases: TGTGCCAGCAGACCTCCGGGACAGGACGAGCAGTACTTC.

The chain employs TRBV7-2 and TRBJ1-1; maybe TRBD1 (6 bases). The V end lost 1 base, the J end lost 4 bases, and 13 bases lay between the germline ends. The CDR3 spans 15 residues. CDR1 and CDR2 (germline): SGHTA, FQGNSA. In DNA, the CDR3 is TGTGCCAGCAGCTTAGGGCAGGGAGGGGGCACTGAAGCTTTCTTT. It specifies CASSLGQGGGTEAFF. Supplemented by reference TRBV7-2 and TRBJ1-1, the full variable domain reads GAGVSQSPSNKVTEKGKDVELRCDPISGHTALYWYRQSLGQGLEFLIYFQGNSAPDKSGLPSDRFSAERTGGSVSTLTIQRTQQEDSAVYLCASSLGQGGGTEAFFGQGTRLTVV.